These T cell receptor beta chains were read from a single sample in a study of cytomegalovirus exposure and HLA in healthy donors. The method was immunoSEQ multiplex PCR; TCRdb's version includes in-frame clones alone and lacks a portion of them. This repertoire shows around 240,000 clones, roughly 82% found once; its top ten account for around 5.7%. Material for sequencing was PBMCs. These receptors all come from a woman aged 40 to 49 in good health and CMV-seropositive. Each CDR3 is given with its conserved first and last residue. A D gene is named only where the DNA matches it firmly. Clone size is shown for a subset of rows, as once, few, many or a class of expanded clone.

TRBJ2-3 | once | TRBD2 | TRBV27 | CASSPIAGGPPDTQYF | TGTGCCAGCAGTCCGATAGCGGGAGGGCCCCCAGATACGCAGTATTTT
TRBJ2-6 | - | TRBD1 | TRBV29-1 | CSVVPTGGSVLTF | TGCAGCGTCGTACCGACAGGGGGCAGCGTCCTGACTTTC
TRBJ2-4 | - | - | TRBV7-9 | CASSLEVGSENIQYF | TGTGCCAGCAGCTTAGAAGTAGGGAGCGAAAACATTCAGTACTTC
TRBJ1-1 | - | TRBD1 | TRBV9 | CASSPSDRGGTEAFF | TGTGCCAGCAGCCCATCGGACAGGGGCGGAACTGAAGCTTTCTTT
TRBJ2-3 | - | - | TRBV30 | CAWSVGGVTDTQYF | TGTGCCTGGAGTGTAGGGGGGGTAACAGATACGCAGTATTTT
TRBJ1-2 | once | TRBD1 | TRBV30 | CAWRPRDRGNYGYTF | TGTGCCTGGAGACCAAGGGACAGGGGAAACTATGGCTACACCTTC
TRBJ1-5 | - | - | TRBV19 | CASTHPGEGRQPQHF | TGTGCCAGTACCCACCCGGGGGAAGGGCGGCAGCCCCAGCATTTT
TRBJ2-7 | - | TRBD1 | TRBV5-1 | CASSSGQGDYEQYF | TGCGCCAGCAGCTCGGGACAGGGGGACTACGAGCAGTACTTC
TRBJ1-1 | - | - | TRBV10-3 | CAISESGRSTEAFF | TGTGCCATCAGTGAGTCTGGTAGGAGCACTGAAGCTTTCTTT
TRBJ1-2 | - | TRBD1 | TRBV6-1 | CASSARDRPANYGYTF | TGTGCCAGCAGTGCTCGGGACAGGCCAGCTAACTATGGCTACACCTTC
TRBJ2-4 | - | - | TRBV6-6 | CASSLQGSGNIQYF | TGTGCCAGCAGTCTACAGGGATCTGGAAACATTCAGTACTTC
TRBJ2-3 | - | TRBD1 | TRBV18 | CASSPGTGPDTQYF | TGTGCCAGCTCACCCGGGACAGGGCCAGATACGCAGTATTTT
TRBJ1-1 | - | - | TRBV14 | CASSLTKNTEAFF | TGTGCCAGCAGCCTCACAAAGAACACTGAAGCTTTCTTT
TRBJ2-4 | - | TRBD1 | TRBV30 | CAWGTGLNIQYF | TGTGCCTGGGGGACAGGCTTAAACATTCAGTACTTC
TRBJ1-6 | - | - | TRBV6-1 | CASSEAGYNSPLHF | TGTGCCAGCAGTGAAGCCGGCTATAATTCACCCCTCCACTTT
TRBJ2-1 | few | TRBD1 | TRBV4-3 | CASSLGQPRYNEQFF | TGCGCCAGCAGCCTGGGACAGCCCCGCTACAATGAGCAGTTCTTC
TRBJ1-1 | - | TRBD1 | TRBV5-1 | CASSLGDRRNIF | TGCGCCAGCAGCTTGGGGGACAGGCGGAATATCTTT
TRBJ1-1 | - | - | TRBV5-6 | CASSRGTPGAFF | TGTGCCAGCAGCCGGGGGACTCCCGGAGCTTTCTTT
TRBJ1-1 | - | - | TRBV4-2 | CASSQVRGNTEAFF | TGTGCCAGCAGCCAAGTTCGGGGGAACACTGAAGCTTTCTTT
TRBJ1-2 | few | - | TRBV18 | CASSPQGVGYTF | TGTGCCAGCTCACCACAGGGGGTCGGCTACACCTTC
TRBJ2-2 | - | - | TRBV5-1 | CASGTGTNTGELFF | TGCGCCAGCGGGACTGGGACGAACACCGGGGAGCTGTTTTTT
TRBJ2-1 | - | TRBD2 | TRBV19 | CASRGRREEFIDEQFF | TGTGCCAGTAGAGGAAGGCGGGAGGAGTTCATCGATGAGCAGTTCTTC
TRBJ1-4 | - | - | TRBV11-2 | CASSSGRTATNEKLFF | TGTGCCAGCAGCTCCGGTAGGACTGCAACTAATGAAAAACTGTTTTTT
TRBJ2-7 | - | TRBD1 | TRBV7-6 | CASSDRDGLDEQYF | TGTGCCAGCAGCGACAGGGATGGCTTGGACGAGCAGTACTTC
TRBJ2-2 | - | TRBD2 | TRBV7-3 | CASAGTSSTGELFF | TGTGCCAGTGCCGGGACTAGCTCAACCGGGGAGCTGTTTTTT
TRBJ2-7 | - | TRBD1 | TRBV6-5 | CASIWGQGANEQYF | TGTGCCAGCATCTGGGGACAGGGGGCCAACGAGCAGTACTTC
TRBJ1-5 | - | TRBD1 | TRBV6-5 | CASSPTGGHQPQHF | TGTGCCAGCAGCCCCACAGGGGGCCATCAGCCCCAGCATTTT
TRBJ2-2 | - | - | TRBV18 | CASSPIGARTNTGELFF | TGTGCCAGCTCACCAATAGGGGCCCGAACGAACACCGGGGAGCTGTTTTTT
TRBJ1-5 | - | - | TRBV4-2 | CASSQESRTMNQPQHF | TGTGCCAGCAGCCAAGAATCTCGGACAATGAATCAGCCCCAGCATTTT
TRBJ1-5 | - | TRBD1 | TRBV9 | CASSVEEGAGQPQHF | TGTGCCAGCAGCGTAGAGGAGGGGGCGGGTCAGCCCCAGCATTTT
TRBJ2-5 | - | TRBD2 | TRBV9 | CASSPRGSGGAGETQYF | TGTGCCAGCAGCCCCCGGGGGAGCGGGGGGGCTGGAGAGACCCAGTACTTC
TRBJ2-7 | - | TRBD2 | TRBV4-1 | CASSPRLAGDKDYEQYF | TGCGCCAGCAGCCCCCGACTAGCGGGAGATAAAGATTACGAGCAGTACTTC
TRBJ1-6 | - | TRBD1 | TRBV2 | CASRRTGGTWSPLHF | TGTGCCAGCAGGAGGACAGGGGGTACATGGTCACCCCTCCACTTT
TRBJ2-5 | - | - | TRBV6-5 | CASRLLETQYF | TGTGCCAGCAGATTATTGGAGACCCAGTACTTC
TRBJ2-3 | once | TRBD2 | TRBV7-3 | CASSVSGSGTDTQYF | TGTGCCAGCAGCGTAAGCGGGAGTGGCACAGATACGCAGTATTTT
TRBJ1-2 | once | - | TRBV1 | CTSSPNGGQGACDRNGYTF | TGCACCAGCAGCCCGAACGGGGGACAGGGGGCCTGCGACCGGAATGGCTACACCTTC
TRBJ2-7 | - | - | TRBV27 | CASSLTVTSYEQYF | TGTGCCAGCAGCTTGACAGTGACCTCCTACGAGCAGTACTTC
TRBJ2-1 | - | - | TRBV13 | CASRPSIRVSYNEQFF | TGTGCCAGCAGGCCCTCGATTCGGGTCTCCTACAATGAGCAGTTCTTC
TRBJ1-6 | - | TRBD1 | TRBV30 | CAWSAGQGTSSPLHF | TGTGCCTGGAGTGCCGGACAGGGCACTAGTTCACCCCTCCACTTT
TRBJ1-2 | few | TRBD1 | TRBV18 | CASSRTGPNYGYTF | TGTGCCAGCTCACGGACAGGGCCAAACTATGGCTACACCTTC
TRBJ2-7 | - | - | TRBV10-3 | CAISPTGMYEQYF | TGTGCCATCAGCCCAACAGGGATGTACGAGCAGTACTTC
TRBJ2-5 | - | TRBD2 | TRBV25-1 | CASSEYSGSQETQYF | TGTGCCAGCAGTGAATATAGCGGGTCACAAGAGACCCAGTACTTC
TRBJ2-3 | - | TRBD2 | TRBV7-9 | CASSLLAGGTDTQYF | TGTGCCAGCAGCTTATTAGCGGGGGGTACAGATACGCAGTATTTT
TRBJ2-5 | few | TRBD2 | TRBV27 | CASSLGGIQETQYF | TGTGCCAGCAGTTTGGGAGGGATCCAAGAGACCCAGTACTTC
TRBJ2-5 | few | TRBD2 | TRBV5-1 | CASSLVREGQRRETQYF | TGCGCCAGCAGCTTGGTCCGGGAGGGCCAAAGAAGAGAGACCCAGTACTTC
TRBJ1-5 | - | - | TRBV7-2 | CASSFRQGGQPQHF | TGTGCCAGCAGCTTTCGTCAGGGCGGCCAGCCCCAGCATTTT
TRBJ2-1 | - | - | TRBV25-1 | CASSEQGPRKEEQFF | TGTGCCAGCAGTGAGCAGGGTCCCCGGAAAGAGGAGCAGTTCTTC
TRBJ1-1 | - | TRBD1 | TRBV2 | CASRPPGTGNTEAFF | TGTGCCAGCAGACCTCCCGGGACAGGGAACACTGAAGCTTTCTTT
TRBJ2-5 | - | TRBD1 | TRBV23-1 | CASSQPGQGLETQYF | TGCGCCAGCAGTCAACCGGGACAGGGACTGGAGACCCAGTACTTC
TRBJ2-1 | - | - | TRBV6-1 | CASSDGRGPYNEQFF | TGTGCCAGCAGTGACGGCAGGGGTCCCTACAATGAGCAGTTCTTC